Described below is a single T cell receptor beta chain sequence and its context. The source of the sample is a study of blood T cell repertoires in COVID-19. The CDR3 has 14 amino acids. Germline V gives CDR1 SNHLY, CDR2 FYNNEI. The ends were cut back, 2 bases at V and 5 bases at J, with 12 bases in the middle. Method: immunoSEQ multiplex PCR; TCRdb's copy keeps in-frame clones and lacks some. The table has more than 150,000 clones, roughly four fifths seen once. The clonotype comes from a woman over 75 with COVID-19, enrolled during active disease. Sample: peripheral blood. The rearrangement links TRBV2 to TRBJ1-1, with D perhaps TRBD1 (6 bases). This CDR3 is CASSERRGRTEAFF. CDR3 sequence (DNA): TGTGCCAGCAGTGAAAGAAGGGGGAGAACTGAAGCTTTCTTT.